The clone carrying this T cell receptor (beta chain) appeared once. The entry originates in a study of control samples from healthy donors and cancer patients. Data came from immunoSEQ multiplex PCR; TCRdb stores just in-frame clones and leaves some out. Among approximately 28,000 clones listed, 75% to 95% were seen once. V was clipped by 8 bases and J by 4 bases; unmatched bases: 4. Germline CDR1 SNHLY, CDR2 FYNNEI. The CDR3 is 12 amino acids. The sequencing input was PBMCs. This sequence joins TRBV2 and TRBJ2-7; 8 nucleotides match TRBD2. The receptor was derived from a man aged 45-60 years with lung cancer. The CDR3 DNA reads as TGTGCCAGCCGACTAGCGTATTACGAGCAGTACTTC. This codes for CASRLAYYEQYF.